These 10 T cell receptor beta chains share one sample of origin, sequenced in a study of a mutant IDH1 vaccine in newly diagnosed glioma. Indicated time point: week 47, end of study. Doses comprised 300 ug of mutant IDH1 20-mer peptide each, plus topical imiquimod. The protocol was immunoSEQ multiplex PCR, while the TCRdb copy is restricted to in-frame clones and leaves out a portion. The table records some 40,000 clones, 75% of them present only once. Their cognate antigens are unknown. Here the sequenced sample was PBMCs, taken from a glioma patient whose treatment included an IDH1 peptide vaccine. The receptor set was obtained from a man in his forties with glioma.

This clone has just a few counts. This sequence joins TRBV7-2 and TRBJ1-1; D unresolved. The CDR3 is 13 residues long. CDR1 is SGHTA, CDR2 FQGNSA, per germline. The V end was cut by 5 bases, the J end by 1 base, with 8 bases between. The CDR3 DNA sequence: TGTGCCAGCAGCGCCGGGCCGAACACTGAAGCTTTCTTT. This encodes CASSAGPNTEAFF.

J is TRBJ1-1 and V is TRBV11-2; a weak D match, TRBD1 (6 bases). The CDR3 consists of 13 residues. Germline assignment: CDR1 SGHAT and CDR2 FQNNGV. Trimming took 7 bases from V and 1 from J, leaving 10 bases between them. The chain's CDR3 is CASTMTGNTEAFF. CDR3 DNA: TGTGCCAGCACCATGACAGGGAACACTGAAGCTTTCTTT.

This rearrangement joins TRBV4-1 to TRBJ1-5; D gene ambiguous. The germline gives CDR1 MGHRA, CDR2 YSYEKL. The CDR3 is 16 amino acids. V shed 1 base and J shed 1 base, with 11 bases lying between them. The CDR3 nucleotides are TGCGCCAGCAGCCAAGTAGGGATAGGGAGCAATCAGCCCCAGCATTTT. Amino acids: CASSQVGIGSNQPQHF.

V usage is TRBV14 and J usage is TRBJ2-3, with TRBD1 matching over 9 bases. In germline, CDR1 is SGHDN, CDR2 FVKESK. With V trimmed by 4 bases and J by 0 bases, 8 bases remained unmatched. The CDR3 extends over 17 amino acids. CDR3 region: CASSLTPQGASTDTQYF. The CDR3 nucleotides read TGTGCCAGCAGCCTAACCCCACAGGGGGCTAGCACAGATACGCAGTATTTT.

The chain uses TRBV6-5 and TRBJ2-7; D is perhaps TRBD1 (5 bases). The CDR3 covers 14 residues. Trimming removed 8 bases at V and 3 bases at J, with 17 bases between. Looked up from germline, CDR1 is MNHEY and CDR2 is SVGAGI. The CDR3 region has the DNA TGTGCCAGCGGGGCAGGCCGAGGATACTACGAGCAGTACGTC. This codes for CASGAGRGYYEQYV.

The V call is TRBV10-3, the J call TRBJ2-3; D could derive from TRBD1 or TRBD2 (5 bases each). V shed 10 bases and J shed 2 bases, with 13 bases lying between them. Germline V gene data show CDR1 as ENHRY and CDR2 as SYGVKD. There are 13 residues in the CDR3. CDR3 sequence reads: CATAPGTTDTQYF. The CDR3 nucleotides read TGTGCCACGGCGCCAGGGACCACAGATACGCAGTATTTT.

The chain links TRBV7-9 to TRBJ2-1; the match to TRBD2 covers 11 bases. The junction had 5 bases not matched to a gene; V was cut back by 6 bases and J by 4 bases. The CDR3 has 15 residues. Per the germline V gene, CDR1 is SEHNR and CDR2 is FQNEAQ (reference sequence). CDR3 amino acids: CASSPGLADYNEQFF. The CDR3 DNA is TGTGCCAGCAGTCCGGGACTAGCGGATTACAATGAGCAGTTCTTC. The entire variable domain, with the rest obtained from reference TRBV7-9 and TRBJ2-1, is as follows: DTGVSQNPRHKITKRGQNVTFRCDPISEHNRLYWYRQTLGQGPEFLTYFQNEAQLEKSRLLSDRFSAERPKGSFSTLEIQRTEQGDSAMYLCASSPGLADYNEQFFGPGTRLTVL.

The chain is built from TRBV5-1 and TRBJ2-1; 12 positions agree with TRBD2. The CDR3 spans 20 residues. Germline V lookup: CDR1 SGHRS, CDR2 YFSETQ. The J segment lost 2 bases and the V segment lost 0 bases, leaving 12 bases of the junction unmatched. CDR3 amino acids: CASSLDIRLAGDRTYNEQFF. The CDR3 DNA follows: TGCGCCAGCAGCTTGGATATTCGACTAGCGGGAGACAGGACCTACAATGAGCAGTTCTTC.

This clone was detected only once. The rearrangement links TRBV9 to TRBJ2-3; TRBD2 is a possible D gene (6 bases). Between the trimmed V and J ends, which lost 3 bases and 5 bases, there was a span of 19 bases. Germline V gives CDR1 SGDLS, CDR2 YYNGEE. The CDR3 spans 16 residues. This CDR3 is CASSGTGLPGGDTQYF. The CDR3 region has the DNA TGTGCCAGCAGCGGAACGGGACTCCCTGGGGGAGATACGCAGTATTTT.

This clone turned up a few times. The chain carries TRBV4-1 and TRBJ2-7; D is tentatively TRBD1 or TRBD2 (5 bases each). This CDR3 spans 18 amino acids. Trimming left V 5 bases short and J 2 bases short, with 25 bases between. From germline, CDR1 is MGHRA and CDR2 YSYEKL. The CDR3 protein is CASSGGVLRRDPTYEQYF. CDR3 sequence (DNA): TGCGCCAGCAGCGGAGGCGTTCTTCGAAGGGACCCAACCTACGAGCAGTACTTC.